This T cell receptor beta chain came from a study of OX40 agonist ivuxolimab in advanced cancers. Whole-study context: Ivuxolimab, which is an agonistic anti-OX40 (CD134) antibody, was administered to the patients.

Assay: immunoSEQ multiplex PCR; the TCRdb copy retains only in-frame clones and omits some. The sample shows under 75,000 clones, 70% to 90% of them seen only once. The CDR3 is 16 amino acids. V was trimmed by 1 base and J by 0 bases, leaving 12 bases between them. Germline V CDR1 and CDR2: MGHDK, SYGVNS. Material: CD4+ or CD8+ T cells sorted from blood, obtained in a trial of the OX40 agonist ivuxolimab. The chain uses TRBV25-1 and TRBJ2-5; no reliable D call. This TCR was sampled from an adult with an advanced solid tumor such as melanoma, head and neck, liver or kidney cancer. The CDR3 DNA follows: TGTGCCAGCAGTGAATGGCTCTCTTCAAACCAAGAGACCCAGTACTTC. This gives the protein CASSEWLSSNQETQYF.